Detailed here is one T cell receptor beta chain. The antigen is undetermined. V lost 6 bases, J lost 3 bases, and 3 bases stayed unmatched. Germline CDR1 is SQVTM and CDR2 is ANQGSEA. The CDR3 totals 12 residues. This sample is drawn from a study of graft-versus-host responses after intestinal transplantation. In the study overall: Recipients were given multivisceral, liver-intestinal, or isolated intestinal transplants. Anti-thymocyte globulin served as induction for all recipients, who then took tacrolimus and steroids for approximately 3 years. Whole-study findings and limits: Early declines in HvG clones that occurred post-transplant were associated with peak circulating GvH clone levels. Patients who carried graft-donor T cell macrochimerism also had high graft-versus-host to host-versus-graft clonal ratios in their allografts.

The assay was immunoSEQ multiplex PCR, and TCRdb's table has in-frame clones only and misses some. The table includes tens of thousands of clones, around nine tenths detected once. This chain connects TRBV29-1 to TRBJ2-7, with 9 bases aligning to TRBD1. Sequenced here: PBMCs, sampled 524 days after transplant. This clonotype was sampled from a human patient who received an intestinal transplant, so some T cells may come from the graft donor. CDR3 sequence reads: CSVPGQGYEQYF. CDR3 coding DNA: TGCAGCGTCCCGGGACAGGGCTACGAGCAGTACTTC.